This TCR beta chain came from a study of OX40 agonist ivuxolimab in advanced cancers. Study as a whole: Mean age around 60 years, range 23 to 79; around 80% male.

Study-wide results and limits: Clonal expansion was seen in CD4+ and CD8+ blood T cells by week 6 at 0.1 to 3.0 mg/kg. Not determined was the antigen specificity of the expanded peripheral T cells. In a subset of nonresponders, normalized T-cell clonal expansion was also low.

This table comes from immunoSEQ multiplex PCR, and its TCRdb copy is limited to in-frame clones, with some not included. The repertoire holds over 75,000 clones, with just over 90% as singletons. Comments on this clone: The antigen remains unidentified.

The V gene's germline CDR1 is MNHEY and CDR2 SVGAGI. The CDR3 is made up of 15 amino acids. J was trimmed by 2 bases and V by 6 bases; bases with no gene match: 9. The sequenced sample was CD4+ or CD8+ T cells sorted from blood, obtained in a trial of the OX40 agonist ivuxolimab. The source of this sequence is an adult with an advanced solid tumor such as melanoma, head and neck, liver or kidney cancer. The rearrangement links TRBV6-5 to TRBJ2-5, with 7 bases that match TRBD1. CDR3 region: CASRQTGAPQETQYF. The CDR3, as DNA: TGTGCCAGCAGACAAACAGGGGCGCCGCAAGAGACCCAGTACTTC.